The clone carrying this TCR beta chain was recorded at least ten times. The antigen remains undetermined. The healthy controls volunteered at a blood bank in Maryland, USA. These data originate in a study of neurological immune-mediated disorders. General study findings and limits: The absence of shared CDR3 amino acid sequences among expanded clones across subjects suggests private repertoires in all groups.

Germline CDR1 is SGHRS and CDR2 is YFSETQ. V lost 5 bases to trimming and J lost 6 bases; unmatched junction nucleotides: 10. There are 14 residues in the CDR3. Over 170 million TCR-beta sequences from 15-18 subjects were obtained in each sequencing run. TCRdb re-called the 5' RACE reads through MiXCR, storing one row per CDR3 protein. The data hold tens of thousands of distinct CDR3 sequences, with around 14% observed a single time. Sequencing was carried out using PBMCs. This chain connects TRBV5-1 to TRBJ2-7; TRBD1 agrees at 8 bases. The sequence came from a man in his 70s in good health. The CDR3 reads CASSSTGGSIEQYF. CDR3 nucleotides: TGCGCCAGCAGTAGTACAGGGGGGTCGATCGAGCAGTACTTC.